This entry lists 2 T cell receptor beta chains sequenced from one sample in a study of T cell changes during pregnancy in multiple sclerosis. The protocol was immunoSEQ multiplex PCR, while the TCRdb copy is restricted to in-frame clones and leaves out a portion. The data contain about 50,000 clones, around 90% of them singletons. The sequences come from CD4+ T cells from peripheral blood mononuclear cells, collected after pregnancy. The receptors were gathered from a female donor in good health, enrolled as a control in a pregnancy study.

This chain uses TRBV7-2 with TRBJ2-5; TRBD2 aligns across 8 bases. Per germline, CDR1 SGHTA and CDR2 FQGNSA. The CDR3 sequence is 16 residues long. V was clipped by 5 bases and J by 4 bases; unmatched bases: 12. The CDR3 protein is CASSRLPAGVRETQYF. In DNA form, the CDR3 reads TGTGCCAGCAGCCGGCTCCCAGCGGGAGTCCGAGAGACCCAGTACTTC.

This chain joins TRBV6-4 and TRBJ2-3, with D perhaps TRBD2 (6 bases). V shed 7 bases and J shed 1 base, with 15 bases lying between them. Germline assignment: CDR1 MRHNA and CDR2 SNTAGT. The CDR3 is 15 residues long. The CDR3 DNA reads TGTGCCAGCATGAGAGGAGGGAGGCGCACAGATACGCAGTATTTT. Residues: CASMRGGRRTDTQYF.